The rows below give T cell receptor beta chains drawn from one sample of a study of vaccination effects on CD4 cells after COVID-19. Only in-frame clones appear in the TCRdb table, and some are missing; sequencing was by immunoSEQ multiplex PCR. The sample gives about 24,000 clones, over 75% of which show up once; under 30% is in the top ten. These TCRs' antigens remain unknown. Material: CD4+ T cells from PBMCs cultured with HCoV-NL63 spike peptides, obtained after COVID-19 vaccination. The receptors derive from a human donor who received a COVID-19 vaccine. Both conserved end residues are part of each CDR3. The order of the fields is clone size, D gene, J gene, V gene, CDR3 DNA, CDR3 protein. A D gene is named only where the DNA matches it firmly. A row's size may be missing; if present it is once, few, many or a size class.

clone size: .; D gene: .; J gene: TRBJ2-5; V gene: TRBV30; CDR3 DNA: TGTGCCTGGAGCATGATCCCTGGTGGGGGAGAGACCCAGTACTTC; CDR3 protein: CAWSMIPGGGETQYF
clone size: .; D gene: .; J gene: TRBJ1-1; V gene: TRBV7-9; CDR3 DNA: TGTGCCAGCAGCCCGAGTCGGATGAACACTGAAGCTTTCTTT; CDR3 protein: CASSPSRMNTEAFF
clone size: few; D gene: TRBD1; J gene: TRBJ1-1; V gene: TRBV11-2; CDR3 DNA: TGTGCCAGCAGCTCATCAGGGGGGGTGAACACTGAAGCTTTCTTT; CDR3 protein: CASSSSGGVNTEAFF
clone size: once; D gene: .; J gene: TRBJ2-1; V gene: TRBV7-6; CDR3 DNA: TGTGCCAGCAGCCCCAGGCCCCCTTACAATGAGCAGTTCTTC; CDR3 protein: CASSPRPPYNEQFF
clone size: few; D gene: .; J gene: TRBJ2-7; V gene: TRBV30; CDR3 DNA: TGTGCCTGGAGTGTTAGTGCAGCTACCTACGAGCAGTACTTC; CDR3 protein: CAWSVSAATYEQYF
clone size: .; D gene: .; J gene: TRBJ2-4; V gene: TRBV15; CDR3 DNA: TGTGCCACCAGCAGAGATTTGGGCAGGGTAAACATTCAGTACTTC; CDR3 protein: CATSRDLGRVNIQYF
clone size: .; D gene: .; J gene: TRBJ2-1; V gene: TRBV7-2; CDR3 DNA: TGTGCCAGCAGCAGTATTTCCCCCTACAATGAGCAGTTCTTC; CDR3 protein: CASSSISPYNEQFF
clone size: .; D gene: TRBD2; J gene: TRBJ2-3; V gene: TRBV10-3; CDR3 DNA: TGTGCCATCAGTAGCGGGGGCACAGATACGCAGTATTTT; CDR3 protein: CAISSGGTDTQYF
clone size: few; D gene: .; J gene: TRBJ2-4; V gene: TRBV7-9; CDR3 DNA: TGTGCCAGCAGCTTAATAGACAGGGAGGACATTCAGTACTTC; CDR3 protein: CASSLIDREDIQYF
clone size: .; D gene: .; J gene: TRBJ1-2; V gene: TRBV19; CDR3 DNA: TGTGCCAGTAGTGTCGGGACGGGCCCTAACTATGGCTACACCTTC; CDR3 protein: CASSVGTGPNYGYTF
clone size: .; D gene: .; J gene: TRBJ1-5; V gene: TRBV6-1; CDR3 DNA: TGTGCCAGCAGCGAAGGGGGGCGCCAGCCCCAGCATTTT; CDR3 protein: CASSEGGRQPQHF
clone size: .; D gene: .; J gene: TRBJ2-7; V gene: TRBV5-4; CDR3 DNA: TGTGCCAGCAGCTCCGGGACAGGCCCCGGGGGGCACTTC; CDR3 protein: CASSSGTGPGGHF
clone size: .; D gene: .; J gene: TRBJ2-3; V gene: TRBV4-3; CDR3 DNA: TGCGCCAGCAGCCAAGAGGGGGTCTCAGATACGCAGTATTTT; CDR3 protein: CASSQEGVSDTQYF
clone size: .; D gene: .; J gene: TRBJ1-2; V gene: TRBV20-1; CDR3 DNA: TGCAGTGCTAGATTGGGTTATGGCTACACCTTC; CDR3 protein: CSARLGYGYTF
clone size: .; D gene: .; J gene: TRBJ1-5; V gene: TRBV7-8; CDR3 DNA: TGTGCCAGCAGCTTGATGTCCCGGAGTAGCAATCAGCCCCAGCATTTT; CDR3 protein: CASSLMSRSSNQPQHF
clone size: .; D gene: .; J gene: TRBJ1-4; V gene: TRBV30; CDR3 DNA: TGTGCCTGGAGCTCGGGGCTGGCTAATGAAAAACTGTTTTTT; CDR3 protein: CAWSSGLANEKLFF
clone size: .; D gene: .; J gene: TRBJ2-1; V gene: TRBV6-6; CDR3 DNA: TGTGCCAGCAGCTACAGCGGTTCCCAGTTCTTC; CDR3 protein: CASSYSGSQFF
clone size: .; D gene: TRBD1; J gene: TRBJ2-1; V gene: TRBV28; CDR3 DNA: TGTGCCAGCAGTTTCACAGGGGGCCCTTTGGGTGAGCAGTTCTTC; CDR3 protein: CASSFTGGPLGEQFF
clone size: .; D gene: .; J gene: TRBJ2-7; V gene: TRBV3-1/TRBV3-2; CDR3 DNA: TGTGCCAGCAGCCAAGGTGGAGGGAACTACGAGCAGTACTTC; CDR3 protein: CASSQGGGNYEQYF
clone size: .; D gene: .; J gene: TRBJ1-1; V gene: TRBV6-5; CDR3 DNA: TGTGCCAGCAGTCCCGGGATGAACACTGAAGCTTTCTTT; CDR3 protein: CASSPGMNTEAFF
clone size: .; D gene: .; J gene: TRBJ1-2; V gene: TRBV3-1/TRBV3-2; CDR3 DNA: TGTGCCAGCAGCGGGGGCTATGGCTACACCTTC; CDR3 protein: CASSGGYGYTF
clone size: .; D gene: TRBD1; J gene: TRBJ2-5; V gene: TRBV5-1; CDR3 DNA: TGCGCCAGCAGCCCGGGACAGGGGAAGGAGACCCAGTACTTC; CDR3 protein: CASSPGQGKETQYF
clone size: .; D gene: .; J gene: TRBJ1-4; V gene: TRBV6-6; CDR3 DNA: TGTGCCAGCCTCCGGGGGTATAATGAAAAACTGTTTTTT; CDR3 protein: CASLRGYNEKLFF
clone size: .; D gene: .; J gene: TRBJ1-2; V gene: TRBV6-1; CDR3 DNA: TGTGCCAGCAGTGAAGGCTTACTCAGGGAATCGGGCTACACCTTC; CDR3 protein: CASSEGLLRESGYTF
clone size: .; D gene: .; J gene: TRBJ1-2; V gene: TRBV6-4; CDR3 DNA: TGTGCCAGCAGTGACATGAGTGGGGGTCTGAAGGATGGCTACACCTTC; CDR3 protein: CASSDMSGGLKDGYTF
clone size: .; D gene: .; J gene: TRBJ1-1; V gene: TRBV7-2; CDR3 DNA: TGTGCCAGCAGCTTAGACGTTGGGCGGGGGGCGAATGAAGCTTTCTTT; CDR3 protein: CASSLDVGRGANEAFF
clone size: few; D gene: .; J gene: TRBJ2-1; V gene: TRBV7-9; CDR3 DNA: TGTGCCAGCAGCTTAGCGACTTACAATGAGCAGTTCTTC; CDR3 protein: CASSLATYNEQFF
clone size: .; D gene: .; J gene: TRBJ2-7; V gene: TRBV1; CDR3 DNA: TGCACCAGCACACCTCCGAGGGGTAAATCCTACGAGCAGTACTTC; CDR3 protein: CTSTPPRGKSYEQYF
clone size: .; D gene: .; J gene: TRBJ1-1; V gene: TRBV21-1; CDR3 DNA: TGTGCCAGCAGCAAACCTTTAGTCGACACTGAAGCTTTCTTT; CDR3 protein: CASSKPLVDTEAFF
clone size: .; D gene: .; J gene: TRBJ2-4; V gene: TRBV3-1/TRBV3-2; CDR3 DNA: TGTGCCAGCAGCCAAGTAGGGGGTTCAGCCAAAAACATTCAGTACTTC; CDR3 protein: CASSQVGGSAKNIQYF
clone size: once; D gene: .; J gene: TRBJ1-5; V gene: TRBV9; CDR3 DNA: TGTGCCAGCAGCGTAGACGTTGGCAATCAGCCCCAGCATTTT; CDR3 protein: CASSVDVGNQPQHF
clone size: .; D gene: .; J gene: TRBJ2-7; V gene: TRBV4-2; CDR3 DNA: TGTGCCAGCAGTCAAACAGGGCGCCAGTACTTC; CDR3 protein: CASSQTGRQYF
clone size: .; D gene: TRBD2; J gene: TRBJ2-1; V gene: TRBV6-2/TRBV6-3; CDR3 DNA: TGTGCCAGCAGCCCTTCCGGCGGGAGACTCCACAATGAGCAGTTCTTC; CDR3 protein: CASSPSGGRLHNEQFF
clone size: .; D gene: .; J gene: TRBJ1-5; V gene: TRBV30; CDR3 DNA: TGTGCCTGGAGTCCTAAGCCCTCAGGGCCCCAGCATTTT; CDR3 protein: CAWSPKPSGPQHF
clone size: .; D gene: TRBD1; J gene: TRBJ2-7; V gene: TRBV12-5; CDR3 DNA: TGTGCTAGTGGTTTGTCGGACAGGTCCTACGAGCAGTACTTC; CDR3 protein: CASGLSDRSYEQYF
clone size: .; D gene: TRBD1; J gene: TRBJ1-2; V gene: TRBV18; CDR3 DNA: TGTGCCAGCTCACCAATATCGGGACAGGGGGGTTTGGACTATGGCTACACCTTC; CDR3 protein: CASSPISGQGGLDYGYTF
clone size: .; D gene: TRBD2; J gene: TRBJ2-3; V gene: TRBV7-2; CDR3 DNA: TGTGCCAGCAGCAATATTGGGGGGAGGGCCACGCAGTATTTT; CDR3 protein: CASSNIGGRATQYF
clone size: once; D gene: TRBD2; J gene: TRBJ2-1; V gene: TRBV5-6; CDR3 DNA: TGTGCCAGCAGCTTGCCGGGACTAGCCAATGAGCAGTTCTTC; CDR3 protein: CASSLPGLANEQFF
clone size: once; D gene: TRBD1; J gene: TRBJ1-1; V gene: TRBV2; CDR3 DNA: TGTGCCAGCAGGGGGGACAGCCCGAACACTGAAGCTTTCTTT; CDR3 protein: CASRGDSPNTEAFF
clone size: .; D gene: .; J gene: TRBJ1-2; V gene: TRBV19; CDR3 DNA: TGTGCCAGTAGTCAGCGTGGGGCACTTAAGAATGGCTACACCTTC; CDR3 protein: CASSQRGALKNGYTF
clone size: .; D gene: .; J gene: TRBJ1-1; V gene: TRBV5-5; CDR3 DNA: TGTGCCAGCGGCCAAGAGGTTATGAACACTGAAGCTTTCTTT; CDR3 protein: CASGQEVMNTEAFF
clone size: .; D gene: TRBD1; J gene: TRBJ1-2; V gene: TRBV30; CDR3 DNA: TGTGCCTGGCTCCCCTGGACAGGCTATGGCTACACCTTC; CDR3 protein: CAWLPWTGYGYTF
clone size: .; D gene: .; J gene: TRBJ2-1; V gene: TRBV20-1; CDR3 DNA: TGCAGTCTGGGGCGGCGAGGGGAGTTCTTC; CDR3 protein: CSLGRRGEFF
clone size: .; D gene: .; J gene: TRBJ2-7; V gene: TRBV28; CDR3 DNA: TGTGCCAGCGCTCCCAGCTCCTACGAGCAGTACTTC; CDR3 protein: CASAPSSYEQYF
clone size: .; D gene: TRBD2; J gene: TRBJ2-1; V gene: TRBV6-5; CDR3 DNA: TGTGCCAGCAGTACCGGGACTAGCGGCTACAATGAGCAGTTCTTC; CDR3 protein: CASSTGTSGYNEQFF
clone size: .; D gene: TRBD1; J gene: TRBJ2-2; V gene: TRBV5-1; CDR3 DNA: TGCGCCAGCAGCTTGGGGGACAGGTCTTTTGCTGGGGAGCTGTTTTTT; CDR3 protein: CASSLGDRSFAGELFF
clone size: .; D gene: .; J gene: TRBJ2-3; V gene: TRBV6-4; CDR3 DNA: TGTGCCAGCAGGGAGGAAGGAGGCGGTTCAGATACGCAGTATTTT; CDR3 protein: CASREEGGGSDTQYF
clone size: .; D gene: .; J gene: TRBJ1-2; V gene: TRBV4-1; CDR3 DNA: TGCGCCAGCAGCCAAGATACAGGGTTGGACTATGGCTACACCTTC; CDR3 protein: CASSQDTGLDYGYTF
clone size: .; D gene: TRBD1; J gene: TRBJ1-2; V gene: TRBV5-4; CDR3 DNA: TGTGCCAGCAGCTTGGGGCCGGGACAGGGTGATAGCTTC; CDR3 protein: CASSLGPGQGDSF
clone size: few; D gene: .; J gene: TRBJ1-3; V gene: TRBV9; CDR3 DNA: TGTGCCAGCAGCGTAGATGCTGGAAACACCATATATTTT; CDR3 protein: CASSVDAGNTIYF
clone size: .; D gene: TRBD1; J gene: TRBJ2-3; V gene: TRBV10-3; CDR3 DNA: TGTGCCATCGGGACAGGGGATTTCTGGGCCACCACAGATACGCAGTATTTT; CDR3 protein: CAIGTGDFWATTDTQYF
clone size: once; D gene: TRBD1; J gene: TRBJ1-2; V gene: TRBV5-4; CDR3 DNA: TGTGCCAGCAGCAAAGGGACAGGGGCTCGAGGGACTTATGGCTACACCTTC; CDR3 protein: CASSKGTGARGTYGYTF
clone size: .; D gene: .; J gene: TRBJ2-7; V gene: TRBV2; CDR3 DNA: TGTGCCAGCAGTGGGGCGTACGAGCAGTACTTC; CDR3 protein: CASSGAYEQYF